The T cell receptor beta chain under discussion was sequenced for a study of T cell changes during pregnancy in multiple sclerosis (dated by TCRdb to between 2018 and 2021). At the level of the whole study: Changes in the T cell repertoire over the course of pregnancy were examined in this study in women with multiple sclerosis.

From a lookup of the germline V gene, CDR1 and CDR2 are SGHTA and FQGTGA. The trim is 5 bases for V and 5 bases for J, with a gap of 18 bases between the germline ends. Inclusive of the bounding cysteine and phenylalanine, the CDR3 is 15 residues long. The kept DNA is CDR3 alone, 45 bases in frame from the first base. Turning to this clone: The antigen it recognizes is unknown. Per-base quality was not reported, and no clone a single base away is much larger than it.

Library generation was performed with the immunoSEQ multiplex PCR assay. Sourced from immuneACCESS, this table was stored by TCRdb with only in-frame sequences that have V and J called. A share of the clones is absent; for the studies checked, an unresolved V gene accounts for under half, and the remainder has no known explanation. This sample is represented by about 75,000 clones; about 94% of them were singletons. More than 0.12% of the sample belongs to the ten largest clones. The chain was built from TRBV7-3 and TRBJ2-5; TRBD1 is a weak D gene call, 6 bases matching. Sequencing was performed on CD4+ T cells from peripheral blood mononuclear cells, taken after pregnancy. This TCR was recovered from a female donor with multiple sclerosis, enrolled in a pregnancy study. This receptor carries the CDR3 CASSRTGTPGETQYF. The sequenced DNA: TGTGCCAGCAGCAGAACCGGGACACCCGGGGAGACCCAGTACTTC. The full variable domain, with segments outside the CDR3 supplied by the reference TRBV7-3 and TRBJ2-5 proteins, appears as GAGVSQTPSNKVTEKGKYVELRCDPISGHTALYWYRQSLGQGPEFLIYFQGTGAADDSGLPNDRFFAVRPEGSVSTLKIQRTERGDSAVYLCASSRTGTPGETQYFGPGTRLLVL.